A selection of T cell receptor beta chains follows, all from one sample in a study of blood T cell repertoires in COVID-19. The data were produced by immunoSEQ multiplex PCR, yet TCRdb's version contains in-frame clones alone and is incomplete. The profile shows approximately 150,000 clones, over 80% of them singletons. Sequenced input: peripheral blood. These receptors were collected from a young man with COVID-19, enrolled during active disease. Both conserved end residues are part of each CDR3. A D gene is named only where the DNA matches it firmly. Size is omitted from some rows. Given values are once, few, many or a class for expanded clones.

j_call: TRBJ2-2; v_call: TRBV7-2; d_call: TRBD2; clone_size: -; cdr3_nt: TGTGCCAGCAGCTTATTGGCGGGAGTCTCCGGGGAGCTGTTTTTT; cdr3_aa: CASSLLAGVSGELFF
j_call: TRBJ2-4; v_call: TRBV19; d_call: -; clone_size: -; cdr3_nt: TGTGCCAGTAGTATGGCAGGGGGAGGCGGAAACATTCAGTACTTC; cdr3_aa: CASSMAGGGGNIQYF
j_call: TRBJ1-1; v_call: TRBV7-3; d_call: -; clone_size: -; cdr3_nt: TGTGCCAGCAGCTTACAGGGGAGCACTGAAGCTTTCTTT; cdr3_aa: CASSLQGSTEAFF
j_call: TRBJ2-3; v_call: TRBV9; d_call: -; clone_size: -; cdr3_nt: TGTGCCAGCAGCGTAGAGAGGGATACGCAGTATTTT; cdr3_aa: CASSVERDTQYF
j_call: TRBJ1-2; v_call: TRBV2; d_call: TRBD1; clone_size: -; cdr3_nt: TGTGCCAGCAGTGCGAGGACAGGTCAGATCTATGGCTACACCTTC; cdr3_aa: CASSARTGQIYGYTF
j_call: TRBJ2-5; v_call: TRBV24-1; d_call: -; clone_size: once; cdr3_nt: TGTGCCACCAGTGATTTGCGTGAGACCCAGTACTTC; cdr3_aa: CATSDLRETQYF
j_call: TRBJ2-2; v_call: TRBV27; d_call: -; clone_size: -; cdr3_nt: TGTGCCAGCAGTATCCCAGGGAACACCGGGGAGCTGTTTTTT; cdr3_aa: CASSIPGNTGELFF
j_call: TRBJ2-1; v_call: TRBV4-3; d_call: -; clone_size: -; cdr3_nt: TGCGCCAGCAGCCTCGGCGGTGAACCTTACAATGAGCAGTTCTTC; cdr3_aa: CASSLGGEPYNEQFF
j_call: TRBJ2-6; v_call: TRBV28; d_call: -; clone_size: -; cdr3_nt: TGTGCCAGCAGTTTAACCCCCCGGACAGTCTCTGGGGCCAACGTCCTGACTTTC; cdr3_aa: CASSLTPRTVSGANVLTF
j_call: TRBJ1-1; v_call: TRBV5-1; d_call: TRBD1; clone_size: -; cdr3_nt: TGCGCCAGCAGGACACAGGGGGCTGACCCTGAAGCTTTCTTT; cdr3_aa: CASRTQGADPEAFF
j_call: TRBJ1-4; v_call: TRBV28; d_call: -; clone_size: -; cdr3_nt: TGTGCCAGCAGTACCGAACGGGAGGGGAATGAAAAACTGTTTTTT; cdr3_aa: CASSTEREGNEKLFF
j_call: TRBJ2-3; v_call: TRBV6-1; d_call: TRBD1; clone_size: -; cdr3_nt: TGTGCCAGCAGTGATGAGACAGGGGGAAAAGATACGCAGTATTTT; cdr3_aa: CASSDETGGKDTQYF
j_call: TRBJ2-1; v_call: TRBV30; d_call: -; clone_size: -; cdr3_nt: TGTGCCTGGAGTGTAGGGACTCCACGACCTAAAAATGAGCAGTTCTTC; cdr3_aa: CAWSVGTPRPKNEQFF
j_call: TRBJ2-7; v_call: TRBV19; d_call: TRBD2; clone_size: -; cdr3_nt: TGTGCCACCAACCAGCGGGGATCCTACGAGCAGTACTTC; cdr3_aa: CATNQRGSYEQYF
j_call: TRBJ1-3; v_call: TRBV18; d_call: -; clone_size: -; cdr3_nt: TGTGCCAGCTCACCACTCTCTTGGCAGGCAAGCTCTGGAAACACCATATATTTT; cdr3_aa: CASSPLSWQASSGNTIYF
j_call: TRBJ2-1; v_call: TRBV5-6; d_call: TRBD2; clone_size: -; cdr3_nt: TGTGCCAGCAATCTAGCGGGAGTTGGCAATGAGCAGTTCTTC; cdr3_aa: CASNLAGVGNEQFF